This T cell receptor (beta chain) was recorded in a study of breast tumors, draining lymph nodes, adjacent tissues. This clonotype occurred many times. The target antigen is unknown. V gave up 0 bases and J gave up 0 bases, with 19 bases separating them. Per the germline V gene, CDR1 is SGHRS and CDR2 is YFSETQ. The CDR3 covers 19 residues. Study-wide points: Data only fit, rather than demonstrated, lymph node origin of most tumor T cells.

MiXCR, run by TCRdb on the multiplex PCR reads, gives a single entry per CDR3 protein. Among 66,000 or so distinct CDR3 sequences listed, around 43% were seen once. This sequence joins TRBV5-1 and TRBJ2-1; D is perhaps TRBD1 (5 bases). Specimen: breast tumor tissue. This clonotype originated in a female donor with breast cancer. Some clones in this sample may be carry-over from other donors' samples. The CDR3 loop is CASSLVGTPTEFSYNEQFF. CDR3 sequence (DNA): TGCGCCAGCAGCTTGGTGGGTACGCCGACAGAGTTCTCCTACAATGAGCAGTTCTTC.